These 12 T cell receptor beta chains were all obtained from the same sample, sequenced in a study of human T cells and chemical hapten exposure. Described time point: healthy volunteer bleed at 6 weeks. Total RNA was extracted from unfractionated whole blood. MiXCR, applied by TCRdb to the RACE reads, yields one record per CDR3 protein. The sample has some 65,000 distinct CDR3 sequences; about 6.5% are singletons. Material: whole blood. These receptors were taken from a female donor in good health. Some clones in this sample may be carry-over from other donors' samples.

A few counts support this clonotype. The J gene is TRBJ2-7, the V gene TRBV5-6, with 9 bases that match TRBD1. This CDR3 is built from 13 residues. Losses at the gene ends were 4 bases for V and 6 bases for J; bases not matched to a gene: 5. Germline lookup yields CDR1 SGHDT and CDR2 YYEEEE. The CDR3 is CASSKWTGVEQYF. DNA of the CDR3: TGTGCCAGCAGCAAATGGACAGGGGTCGAGCAGTACTTC.

This clonotype was seen repeatedly, ten times or more. The V gene is TRBV11-3, the J gene TRBJ2-7; possible D gene TRBD2, 6 bases. CDR1 and CDR2 from the germline V gene are SGHNT and YENEEA. Trimming removed 1 base at V and 4 bases at J, with 8 bases between. The CDR3 runs 13 residues. The CDR3 nucleotides read TGTGCCAGCAGCTTAGTGCGGGGTTACGAGCAGTACTTC. Residues: CASSLVRGYEQYF.

This clonotype was observed many times. The chain joins TRBV28 to TRBJ1-5; D uncertain. V lost 4 bases and J 1 base, leaving 11 bases between the germline ends. The CDR3 is 15 residues long. Germline V gene data show CDR1 as MDHEN and CDR2 as SYDVKM. The CDR3 spells CASSSAKESNQPQHF. The CDR3 DNA reads TGTGCCAGCAGTTCTGCCAAAGAAAGCAATCAGCCCCAGCATTTT.

This clonotype showed up just a few times. The V gene is TRBV5-1, the J gene TRBJ1-1; tentatively, D is TRBD1 (6 bases). The CDR3 runs to 15 residues. Trimming took 0 bases from V and 1 from J, leaving 10 bases between them. Germline lookup yields CDR1 SGHRS and CDR2 YFSETQ. In DNA form, the CDR3 reads TGCGCCAGCAGCTTGGTTGGCAGGGGGAACACTGAAGCTTTCTTT. This sequence encodes CASSLVGRGNTEAFF.

A few counts support this clonotype. The V call is TRBV12-3 or TRBV12-4, the J call TRBJ2-3; D remains unclear. Trimming pared 5 bases from V and 7 bases from J, leaving 13 bases between. The CDR3 has 13 amino acids. CDR3 coding DNA: TGTGCCAGCAGTATCCAAGGGTCTTATACGCAGTATTTT. The encoded protein is CASSIQGSYTQYF.

The chain carries TRBV5-5 and TRBJ2-1, with D unresolved. Germline V CDR1 and CDR2: SGHKS, YYEKEE (reference sequence). The length of the CDR3 is 13 residues. Trimming removed 3 bases at V and 8 bases at J, with 12 bases between. The CDR3, as DNA: TGTGCCAGCAGCTCTGACCCCGTTTATGAGCAGTTCTTC. It yields the protein CASSSDPVYEQFF.

The table lists this clonotype with many counts. This sequence joins TRBV20-1 and TRBJ2-4; D is undetermined. CDR3 size: 15 residues. V lost 6 bases to trimming and J lost 0 bases, with 15 bases between them. Per germline, CDR1 DFQATT and CDR2 SNEGSKA (reference sequence). This CDR3 is CSAVDTDLAKNIQYF. The CDR3 coding sequence is TGCAGTGCCGTCGACACCGACTTAGCCAAAAACATTCAGTACTTC.

This clonotype was detected ten times or more. This sequence joins TRBV29-1 and TRBJ1-1; TRBD1 is a possible D gene (6 bases). This CDR3 is 11 amino acids long. V was shortened by 8 bases and J by 8 bases, with 15 bases between the two germline ends. The germline V gene encodes CDR1 SQVTM and CDR2 ANQGSEA. This chain's CDR3 is CSLWRGGEAFF. CDR3 nucleotides: TGCAGCCTCTGGAGGGGGGGCGAAGCTTTCTTT.

The chain uses TRBV19 and TRBJ2-1, with TRBD2 identical over 8 bases. V dropped 5 bases and J dropped 4; count of bases not matched to a gene: 7. The CDR3 has 15 residues. CDR1 is LNHDA and CDR2 is SQIVND in the germline V gene (reference sequence). The CDR3 DNA reads TGTGCCAGTAGTTGGGGCGGGGGGCCTTACAATGAGCAGTTCTTC. Amino acids: CASSWGGGPYNEQFF.

There are many counts of this clonotype. This chain connects TRBV7-2 to TRBJ1-2, with D possibly being TRBD1 (5 bases). Trimming pared 1 base from V and 3 bases from J, leaving 12 bases between. Per the germline V gene, CDR1 is SGHTA and CDR2 is FQGNSA. The length of the CDR3 is 15 residues. The CDR3 DNA is TGTGCCAGCAGCTTAGAGGGGCAGAGTGACTATGGCTACACCTTC. Residues: CASSLEGQSDYGYTF.

This clonotype was counted a few times. The chain recombines TRBV5-1 with TRBJ2-5; D not resolved. The CDR3 is 13 amino acids. V lost 4 bases and J 2 bases, leaving 9 bases between the germline ends. Germline V gene sequence: CDR1 SGHRS, CDR2 YFSETQ. This CDR3 reads CASSIGPQETQYF. Here the CDR3 DNA reads TGCGCCAGCAGCATAGGACCTCAAGAGACCCAGTACTTC.

This clonotype occurred many times. The chain has TRBV6-2 or TRBV6-3 and TRBJ1-5; D ambiguous. Germline V CDR1 and CDR2: MNHEY, SVGEGT. The CDR3 runs 16 residues. Trimming shortened V by 6 bases and J by 0 bases, and 15 bases separated the two germline ends. The CDR3 region is CASSYTIAYSNQPQHF. The CDR3 DNA sequence: TGTGCCAGCAGCTACACCATAGCGTATAGCAATCAGCCCCAGCATTTT.